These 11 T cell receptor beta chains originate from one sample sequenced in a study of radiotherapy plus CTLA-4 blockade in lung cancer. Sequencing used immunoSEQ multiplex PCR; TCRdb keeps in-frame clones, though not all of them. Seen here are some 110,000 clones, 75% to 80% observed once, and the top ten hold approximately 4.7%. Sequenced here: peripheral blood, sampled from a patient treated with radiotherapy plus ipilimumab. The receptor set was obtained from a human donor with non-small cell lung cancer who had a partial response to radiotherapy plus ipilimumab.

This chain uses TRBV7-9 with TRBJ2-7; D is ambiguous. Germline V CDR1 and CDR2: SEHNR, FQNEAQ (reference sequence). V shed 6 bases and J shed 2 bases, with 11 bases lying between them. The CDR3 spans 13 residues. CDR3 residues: CASRPAHTYEQYF. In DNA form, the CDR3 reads TGTGCCAGCAGGCCCGCCCACACCTACGAGCAGTACTTC. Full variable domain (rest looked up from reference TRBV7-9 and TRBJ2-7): DTGVSQNPRHKITKRGQNVTFRCDPISEHNRLYWYRQTLGQGPEFLTYFQNEAQLEKSRLLSDRFSAERPKGSFSTLEIQRTEQGDSAMYLCASRPAHTYEQYFGPGTRLTVT.

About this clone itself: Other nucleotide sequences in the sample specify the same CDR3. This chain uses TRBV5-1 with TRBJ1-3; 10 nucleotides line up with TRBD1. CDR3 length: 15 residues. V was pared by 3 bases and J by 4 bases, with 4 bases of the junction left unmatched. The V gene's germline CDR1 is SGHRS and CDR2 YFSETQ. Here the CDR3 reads CASSSGQGDGNTIYF. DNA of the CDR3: TGCGCCAGCAGCTCCGGACAGGGGGACGGAAACACCATATATTTT.

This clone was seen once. CDR3 residues: CAWSATGDFYGYTF. Written as DNA, the CDR3 is TGTGCCTGGAGTGCAACAGGGGACTTCTATGGCTACACCTTC. The chain has TRBV30 and TRBJ1-2, with 7 bases matching TRBD1. The CDR3 covers 14 residues. Germline V CDR1 and CDR2: GTSNPN, SVGIG (reference sequence). The V gene end was trimmed by 1 base and the J gene end by 4 bases; junction bases not matched to a gene: 6.

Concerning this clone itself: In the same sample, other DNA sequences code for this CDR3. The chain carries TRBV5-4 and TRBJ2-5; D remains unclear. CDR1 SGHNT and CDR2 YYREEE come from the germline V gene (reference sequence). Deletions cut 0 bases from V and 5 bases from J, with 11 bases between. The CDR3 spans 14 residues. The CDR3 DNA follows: TGTGCCAGCAGCTTGGGGGCAGAACTTGAGACCCAGTACTTC. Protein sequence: CASSLGAELETQYF.

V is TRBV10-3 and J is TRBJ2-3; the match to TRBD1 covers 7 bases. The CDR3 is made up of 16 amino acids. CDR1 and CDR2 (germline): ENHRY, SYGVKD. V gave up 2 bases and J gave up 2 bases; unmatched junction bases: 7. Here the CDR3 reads CAISEGRGFLTDTQYF. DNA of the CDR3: TGTGCCATCAGTGAGGGCAGGGGGTTTCTCACAGATACGCAGTATTTT.

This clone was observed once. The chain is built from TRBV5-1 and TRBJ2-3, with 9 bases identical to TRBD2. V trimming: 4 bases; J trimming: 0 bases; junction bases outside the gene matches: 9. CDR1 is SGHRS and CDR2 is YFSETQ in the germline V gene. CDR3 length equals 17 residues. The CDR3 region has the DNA TGCGCCAGCAGCCGATTAGCGGGAGACACTAGCACAGATACGCAGTATTTT. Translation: CASSRLAGDTSTDTQYF.

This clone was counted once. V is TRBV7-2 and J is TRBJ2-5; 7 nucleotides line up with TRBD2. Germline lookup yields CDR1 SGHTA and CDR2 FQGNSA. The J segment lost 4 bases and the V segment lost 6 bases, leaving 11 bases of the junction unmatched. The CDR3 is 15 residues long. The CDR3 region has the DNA TGTGCCAGCAGATCCGGGACTACTGGGCGAGAGACCCAGTACTTC. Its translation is CASRSGTTGRETQYF.

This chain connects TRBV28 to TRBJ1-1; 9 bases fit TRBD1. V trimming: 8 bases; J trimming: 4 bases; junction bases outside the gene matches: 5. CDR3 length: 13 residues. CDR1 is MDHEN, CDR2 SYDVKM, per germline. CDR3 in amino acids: CASGGQGGTEAFF. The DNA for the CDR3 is TGTGCCAGCGGGGGACAGGGCGGCACTGAAGCTTTCTTT.

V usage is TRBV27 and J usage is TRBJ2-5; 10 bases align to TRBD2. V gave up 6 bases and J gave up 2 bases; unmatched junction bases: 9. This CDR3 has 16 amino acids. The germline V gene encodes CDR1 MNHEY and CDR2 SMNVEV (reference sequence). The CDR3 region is CASSSRTSGDQETQYF. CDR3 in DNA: TGTGCCAGCAGCTCCCGGACTAGCGGAGATCAAGAGACCCAGTACTTC.

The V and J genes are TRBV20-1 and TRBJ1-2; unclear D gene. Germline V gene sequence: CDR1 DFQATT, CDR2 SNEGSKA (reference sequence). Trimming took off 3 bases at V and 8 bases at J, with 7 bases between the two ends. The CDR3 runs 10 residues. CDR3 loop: CSASSEGYTF. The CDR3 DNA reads TGCAGTGCTAGTTCGGAGGGCTACACCTTC.

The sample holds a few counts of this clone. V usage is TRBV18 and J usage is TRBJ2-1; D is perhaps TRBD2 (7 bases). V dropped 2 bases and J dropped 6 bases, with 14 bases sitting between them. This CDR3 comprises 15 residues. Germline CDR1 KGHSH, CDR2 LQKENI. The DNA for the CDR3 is TGTGCCAGCTCACCATCGGGGGGCAAGTCCAATGAGCAGTTCTTC. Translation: CASSPSGGKSNEQFF.